These 27 T cell receptor beta chains originate from one sample sequenced in a study of blood T cell repertoires in COVID-19. Sequencing was performed with immunoSEQ multiplex PCR; in TCRdb, only in-frame clones are kept and a portion is missing. The table shows about 140,000 clones, with around 81% occurring only once. Sequencing used peripheral blood. These receptors were collected from a human donor in a cohort sampled during active COVID-19.

The V call is TRBV23-1, the J call TRBJ2-5; 10 positions match TRBD1. TRBV23-1 is labeled an ORF, and its function is uncertain. The CDR3 covers 18 residues. V lost 1 base and J lost 2; bases outside the gene matches: 10. CDR3 coding DNA: TGCGCCAGCAGTCAATATCAACCTTGGGGACAGGGGCAAGAGACCCAGTACTTC. This encodes CASSQYQPWGQGQETQYF.

The chain is built from TRBV19 and TRBJ1-4, with TRBD1 identical over 9 bases. The CDR3 runs 15 residues. Germline CDR1 reads LNHDA; CDR2 reads SQIVND (reference sequence). The V gene end was trimmed by 7 bases and the J gene end by 3 bases; junction bases not matched to a gene: 6. CDR3 nucleotide sequence: TGTGCCAGTATGGGACAGGGTGTATCTAATGAAAAACTGTTTTTT. Its protein product is CASMGQGVSNEKLFF.

This chain connects TRBV27 to TRBJ2-7; D call uncertain. V dropped 5 bases and J dropped 0 bases, with 5 bases sitting between them. The CDR3 runs 12 residues. From germline, CDR1 is MNHEY and CDR2 SMNVEV (reference sequence). CDR3 in amino acids: CASSLFSYEQYF. In nucleotides, the CDR3 is TGTGCCAGCAGTCTCTTCTCCTACGAGCAGTACTTC.

The chain has TRBV5-1 and TRBJ1-1; no reliable D call. Deletions cut 4 bases from V and 1 base from J, with 14 bases between. Germline V lookup: CDR1 SGHRS, CDR2 YFSETQ. There are 15 residues in the CDR3. This CDR3 reads CASSVRFGRNTEAFF. CDR3 bases: TGCGCCAGCAGCGTACGTTTCGGGAGGAACACTGAAGCTTTCTTT.

The chain joins TRBV27 to TRBJ2-2; D perhaps matches TRBD2 (5 bases). Trimming left V 9 bases short and J 0 bases short, with 11 bases between. The V gene's germline CDR1 is MNHEY and CDR2 SMNVEV (reference sequence). CDR3 length: 14 residues. For the CDR3, the DNA is TGTGCCAGTACCAGAGGGTCGAACACCGGGGAGCTGTTTTTT. Protein: CASTRGSNTGELFF.

About this clone: Other nucleotide sequences in the sample specify the same CDR3. The chain uses TRBV5-1 and TRBJ1-3, with 8 nucleotides matching TRBD1. This CDR3 comprises 14 residues. Germline V lookup: CDR1 SGHRS, CDR2 YFSETQ. The V and J ends lost 0 bases and 4 bases, in that order; junction bases with no gene match: 0. CDR3 nucleotides: TGCGCCAGCAGCTTGGACAGGGGGGGAAACACCATATATTTT. Residues: CASSLDRGGNTIYF.

The chain is built from TRBV13 and TRBJ2-2; 7 bases map to TRBD1. The CDR3 totals 17 residues. Germline lookup yields CDR1 PRHDT and CDR2 FYEKMQ (reference sequence). V dropped 0 bases and J dropped 4; count of bases not matched to a gene: 8. CDR3 DNA sequence: TGTGCCAGCAGCTTAGGCCAACAGGGGTCGGGCACCGGGGAGCTGTTTTTT. Translation gives CASSLGQQGSGTGELFF.

V usage is TRBV9 and J usage is TRBJ1-1, with 8 bases identical to TRBD1. In germline, CDR1 is SGDLS, CDR2 YYNGEE. Germline trimming cut 1 base from V and 6 bases from J; bases unmatched to any gene: 5. The CDR3 totals 14 residues. The CDR3 nucleotides read TGTGCCAGCAGCGTATCGACAGGGGTGTCTGAAGCTTTCTTT. Its translation: CASSVSTGVSEAFF.

V gene TRBV18 combines with J gene TRBJ1-1; 12 bases are a match to TRBD1. With V trimmed by 5 bases and J by 3 bases, 7 bases remained unmatched. Germline V gene data show CDR1 as KGHSH and CDR2 as LQKENI. This CDR3 is built from 16 residues. The CDR3 sequence is CASSAGTGGADTEAFF. DNA of the CDR3: TGTGCCAGCTCAGCCGGGACAGGGGGCGCGGACACTGAAGCTTTCTTT.

This clone was seen a single time. The CDR3 sequence: CAISGTSGLTDTQYF. In nucleotides, the CDR3 is TGTGCCATCAGCGGGACTAGCGGCCTCACAGATACGCAGTATTTT. The V call is TRBV10-3, the J call TRBJ2-3, with TRBD2 identical over 11 bases. After removal of 6 bases from V and 2 bases from J, the junction contained 4 bases not matched to a gene. Germline CDR1 and CDR2: ENHRY and SYGVKD. CDR3 length: 15 amino acids.

The rearrangement uses TRBV13 and TRBJ1-2; D is perhaps TRBD1 (5 bases). V was clipped by 5 bases and J by 5 bases, with 18 bases between them. This CDR3 is 15 amino acids long. Germline V CDR1 and CDR2: PRHDT, FYEKMQ (reference sequence). The CDR3 DNA reads as TGTGCCAGCAGCGCCAGGGTACTCCACTCTTATGGCTACACCTTC. It translates to CASSARVLHSYGYTF.

This chain joins TRBV5-1 and TRBJ1-1; TRBD1 might be the D (5 bases). Deletions cut 1 base from V and 8 bases from J, with 9 bases between. This CDR3 spans 12 amino acids. The germline V gene has CDR1 SGHRS and CDR2 YFSETQ. Here the CDR3 reads CASSLNDREAFF. The DNA for the CDR3 is TGCGCCAGCAGCTTGAACGACAGAGAAGCTTTCTTT.

The J gene is TRBJ2-5, the V gene TRBV10-2; 14 bases agree with TRBD2. Germline trimming cut 6 bases from V and 6 bases from J; bases unmatched to any gene: 15. This CDR3 has 18 amino acids. Germline values: CDR1 WSHSY, CDR2 SAAADI. CDR3 DNA sequence: TGCGCCAGCAGACAAACCGGGACTAGCGGGGGCATGATGAAGACCCAGTACTTC. Amino acids: CASRQTGTSGGMMKTQYF.

The chain joins TRBV19 to TRBJ2-2; D remains ambiguous. This CDR3 is built from 14 residues. Trimming removed 9 bases from V and 8 bases from J, with 19 bases in between. Germline V gene data show CDR1 as LNHDA and CDR2 as SQIVND (reference sequence). The CDR3 here is CASRYPGPRGELFF. In DNA, the CDR3 is TGTGCCAGCCGGTACCCGGGTCCTCGAGGGGAGCTGTTTTTT.

The chain recombines TRBV15 with TRBJ1-1, with D uncertain. Germline loops: CDR1 LNHNV, CDR2 YYDKDF (reference sequence). The length of the CDR3 is 13 residues. Trimming pared 1 base from V and 8 bases from J, leaving 11 bases between. The CDR3 nucleotides are TGTGCCACCAGCAGAGCCTCGCGGGCGGAAGCTTTCTTT. Protein product: CATSRASRAEAFF.

The chain is built from TRBV5-1 and TRBJ1-6; D uncertain. This CDR3 is built from 13 residues. The germline gives CDR1 SGHRS, CDR2 YFSETQ. V dropped 0 bases and J dropped 7 bases, with 5 bases sitting between them. The CDR3 coding sequence is TGCGCCAGCAGCTTGGACGGGAATTCACCCCTCCACTTT. Its protein is CASSLDGNSPLHF.

The chain couples TRBV28 to TRBJ2-3; 7 nucleotides line up with TRBD1. V gave up 6 bases and J gave up 4 bases; unmatched junction bases: 4. The CDR3 has 13 residues. The germline CDR1 and CDR2 sequences are MDHEN and SYDVKM. DNA for the CDR3: TGTGCCAGCAGCCCGACAGGGCCAGATACGCAGTATTTT. It specifies CASSPTGPDTQYF.

This chain links TRBV4-1 with TRBJ1-2; D remains ambiguous. Trimming removed 1 base from V and 0 bases from J, with 12 bases in between. Germline lookup yields CDR1 MGHRA and CDR2 YSYEKL. The CDR3 has 16 residues. CDR3 sequence reads: CASSQAPGAPNYGYTF. CDR3 coding DNA: TGCGCCAGCAGCCAAGCACCTGGAGCACCTAACTATGGCTACACCTTC.

This clone was seen a single time. This chain links TRBV11-2 with TRBJ1-2; weak D call: TRBD1 (5 bases). CDR1 is SGHAT and CDR2 is FQNNGV in the germline V gene. The CDR3 sequence is 13 residues long. V was pared by 1 base and J by 6 bases, with 9 bases between. CDR3 region: CASSLVWGDGYTF. DNA of the CDR3: TGTGCCAGCAGCTTAGTGTGGGGGGATGGCTACACCTTC. Full variable domain (outside the CDR3, taken from reference TRBV11-2 and TRBJ1-2): EAGVAQSPRYKIIEKRQSVAFWCNPISGHATLYWYQQILGQGPKLLIQFQNNGVVDDSQLPKDRFSAERLKGVDSTLKIQPAKLEDSAVYLCASSLVWGDGYTFGSGTRLTVV.

This chain connects TRBV14 to TRBJ2-3; perhaps TRBD1 as D (5 bases). The CDR3 consists of 15 residues. The V gene lost 0 bases and the J gene lost 6 bases, with 13 bases spanning the gap. Germline CDR1 reads SGHDN; CDR2 reads FVKESK. The chain's CDR3 is CASSQELTASDTQYF. CDR3 DNA sequence: TGTGCCAGCAGCCAAGAACTGACAGCATCGGATACGCAGTATTTT.

The genes are TRBV3-1 (or the pseudogene TRBV3-2) and TRBJ1-4, with 7 bases aligning to TRBD1. Germline V gene lookup returns CDR1 LGHDT and CDR2 YNNKEL (reference sequence). The V segment lost 4 bases and the J segment 7 bases; nucleotides outside the gene matches: 9. This CDR3 spans 15 amino acids. DNA of the CDR3: TGTGCCAGCAGCCCGGGCAGGGGGAGCGGTGAAAAACTGTTTTTT. Residues: CASSPGRGSGEKLFF.

V is TRBV29-1 and J is TRBJ1-2; D not resolved. The length of the CDR3 is 12 residues. Germline V gene sequence: CDR1 SQVTM, CDR2 ANQGSEA. Trimming cost V 6 bases and J 7 bases, with 15 bases left between them. This CDR3 reads CSVRTDTGGYTF. CDR3 coding DNA: TGCAGCGTCAGGACTGACACGGGTGGCTACACCTTC.

The rearrangement uses TRBV27 and TRBJ2-5, with 9 bases matching TRBD1. Germline-derived CDR1 and CDR2 are MNHEY and SMNVEV (reference sequence). The CDR3 is 14 residues long. V shed 4 bases, J shed 3 bases, and the junction held 3 bases outside the gene matches. The CDR3 region is CASSYRDREETQYF. CDR3 sequence (DNA): TGTGCCAGCAGTTACCGGGACAGGGAAGAGACCCAGTACTTC.

The J gene is TRBJ1-5, the V gene TRBV6-5; 11 bases map to TRBD1. Germline CDR1 is MNHEY and CDR2 is SVGAGI. Unmatched junction bases numbered 4, after V lost 7 bases and J lost 5 bases. The CDR3 covers 14 residues. The CDR3 DNA sequence: TGTGCCAGCATTCAGGACAGGGGGCATCAGCCCCAGCATTTT. Amino acid sequence: CASIQDRGHQPQHF.

This clone was picked up a small number of times. V gene TRBV5-1 combines with J gene TRBJ2-1, with 9 positions matching TRBD2. Germline loops: CDR1 SGHRS, CDR2 YFSETQ. J lost 3 bases, V lost 4 bases, and 8 bases had no gene match. This CDR3 comprises 16 residues. CDR3 sequence: CASSAAAGGFYNEQFF. The CDR3 DNA follows: TGCGCCAGCAGCGCCGCCGCGGGGGGGTTCTACAATGAGCAGTTCTTC.

The chain recombines TRBV29-1 with TRBJ1-3, with TRBD1 matching 8 bases. Germline V gene sequence: CDR1 SQVTM, CDR2 ANQGSEA. The ends lost 7 bases at V and 6 bases at J; junction bases unmatched: 17. The CDR3 runs 16 residues. The CDR3 here is CSGSLPKTGELNTIYF. CDR3 nucleotides: TGCAGCGGGTCTCTACCTAAGACAGGGGAATTAAACACCATATATTTT.

The gene calls are TRBV10-3 and TRBJ2-3; 10 nucleotides match TRBD1. Germline loops: CDR1 ENHRY, CDR2 SYGVKD. Germline trimming cut 8 bases from V and 2 bases from J; bases unmatched to any gene: 13. CDR3 length equals 17 residues. CDR3 in amino acids: CAIEDPGQGTPTDTQYF. Here the CDR3 DNA reads TGTGCCATCGAAGACCCGGGACAGGGGACCCCCACAGATACGCAGTATTTT.